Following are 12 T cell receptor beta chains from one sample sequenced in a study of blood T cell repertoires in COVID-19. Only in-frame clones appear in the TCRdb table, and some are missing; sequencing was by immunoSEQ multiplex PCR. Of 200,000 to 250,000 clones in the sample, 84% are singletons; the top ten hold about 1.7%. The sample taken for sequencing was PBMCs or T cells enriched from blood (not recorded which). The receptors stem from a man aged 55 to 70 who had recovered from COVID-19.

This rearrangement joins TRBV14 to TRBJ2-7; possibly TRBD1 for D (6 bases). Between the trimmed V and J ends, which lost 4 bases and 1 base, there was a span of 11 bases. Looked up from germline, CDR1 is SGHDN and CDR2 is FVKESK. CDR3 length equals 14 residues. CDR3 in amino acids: CASSRDRSSYEQYF. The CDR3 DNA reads TGTGCCAGCAGCCGAGACAGGTCGTCCTACGAGCAGTACTTC.

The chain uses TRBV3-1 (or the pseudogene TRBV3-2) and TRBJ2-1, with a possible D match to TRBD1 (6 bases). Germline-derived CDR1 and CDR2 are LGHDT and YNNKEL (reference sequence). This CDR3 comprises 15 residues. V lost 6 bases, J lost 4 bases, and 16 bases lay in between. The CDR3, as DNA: TGTGCCAGCAGGAATGGACAGAAAGCTTACAATGAGCAGTTCTTC. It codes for CASRNGQKAYNEQFF.

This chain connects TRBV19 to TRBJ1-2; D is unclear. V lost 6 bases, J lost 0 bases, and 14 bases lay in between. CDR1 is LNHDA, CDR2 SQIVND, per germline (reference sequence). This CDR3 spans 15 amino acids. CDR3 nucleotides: TGTGCCAGTAGATCCCCCGGGTCGCCTAACTATGGCTACACCTTC. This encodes CASRSPGSPNYGYTF.

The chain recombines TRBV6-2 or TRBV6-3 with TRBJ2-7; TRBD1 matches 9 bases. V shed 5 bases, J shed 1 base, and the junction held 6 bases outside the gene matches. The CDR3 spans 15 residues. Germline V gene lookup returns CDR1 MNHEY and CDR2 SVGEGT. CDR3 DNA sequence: TGTGCCAGCAGTCCCGGACAGGGGTTATCCTACGAGCAGTACTTC. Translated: CASSPGQGLSYEQYF.

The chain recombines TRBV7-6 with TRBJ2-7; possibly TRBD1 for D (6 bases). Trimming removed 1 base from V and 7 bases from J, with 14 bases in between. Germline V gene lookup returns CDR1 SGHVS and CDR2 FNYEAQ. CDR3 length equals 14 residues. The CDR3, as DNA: TGTGCCAGCAGCTTAGGCCAGGGGTACAGTGAGCAGTACTTC. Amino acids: CASSLGQGYSEQYF.

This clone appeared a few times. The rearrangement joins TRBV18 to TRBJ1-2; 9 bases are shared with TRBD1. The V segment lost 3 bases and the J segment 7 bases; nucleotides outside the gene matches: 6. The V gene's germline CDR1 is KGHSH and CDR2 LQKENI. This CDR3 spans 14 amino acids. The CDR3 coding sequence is TGTGCCAGCTCACCGCCCGGGACAGGGCTTGGCTACACCTTC. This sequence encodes CASSPPGTGLGYTF.

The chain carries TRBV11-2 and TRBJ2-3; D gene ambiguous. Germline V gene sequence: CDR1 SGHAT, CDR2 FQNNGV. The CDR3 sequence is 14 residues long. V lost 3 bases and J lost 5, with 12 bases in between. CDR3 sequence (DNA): TGTGCCAGCAGCTTGATGGGTTCAGGAGATACGCAGTATTTT. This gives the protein CASSLMGSGDTQYF.

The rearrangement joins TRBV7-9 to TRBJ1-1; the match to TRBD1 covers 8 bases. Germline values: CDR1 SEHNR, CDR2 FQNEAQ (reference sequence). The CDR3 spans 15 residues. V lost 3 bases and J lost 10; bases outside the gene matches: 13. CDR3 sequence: CASSFPRGRTFGAFF. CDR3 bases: TGTGCCAGCAGCTTCCCCAGGGGGCGGACGTTTGGAGCTTTCTTT.

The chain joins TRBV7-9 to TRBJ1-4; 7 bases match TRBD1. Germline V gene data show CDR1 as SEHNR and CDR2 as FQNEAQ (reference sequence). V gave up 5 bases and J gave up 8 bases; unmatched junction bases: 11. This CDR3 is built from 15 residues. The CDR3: CASSEGNRGEEKLFF. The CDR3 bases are TGTGCCAGCAGCGAGGGAAACAGGGGAGAGGAAAAACTGTTTTTT. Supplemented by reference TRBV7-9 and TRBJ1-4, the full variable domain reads DTGVSQNPRHKITKRGQNVTFRCDPISEHNRLYWYRQTLGQGPEFLTYFQNEAQLEKSRLLSDRFSAERPKGSFSTLEIQRTEQGDSAMYLCASSEGNRGEEKLFFGSGTQLSVL.

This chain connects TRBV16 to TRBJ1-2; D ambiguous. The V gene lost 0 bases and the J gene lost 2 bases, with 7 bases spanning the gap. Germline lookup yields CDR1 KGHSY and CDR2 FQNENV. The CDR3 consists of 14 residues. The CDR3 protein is CASSQSPGNYGYTF. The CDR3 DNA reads TGTGCCAGCAGCCAATCCCCGGGAAACTATGGCTACACCTTC.

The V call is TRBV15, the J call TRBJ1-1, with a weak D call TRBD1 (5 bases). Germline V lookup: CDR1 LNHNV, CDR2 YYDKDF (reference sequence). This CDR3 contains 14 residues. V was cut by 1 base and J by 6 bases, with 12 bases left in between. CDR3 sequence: CATSRGGGIPEAFF. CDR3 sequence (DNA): TGTGCCACCAGCAGAGGGGGGGGAATACCTGAAGCTTTCTTT.

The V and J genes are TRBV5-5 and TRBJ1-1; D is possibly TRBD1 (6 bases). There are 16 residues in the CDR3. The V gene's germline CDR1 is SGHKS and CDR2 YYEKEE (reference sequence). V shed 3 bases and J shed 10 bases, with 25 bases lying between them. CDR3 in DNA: TGTGCCAGCAGCTCTTACACGACAGGCGGCCATCGGGGAGCTTTCTTT. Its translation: CASSSYTTGGHRGAFF.